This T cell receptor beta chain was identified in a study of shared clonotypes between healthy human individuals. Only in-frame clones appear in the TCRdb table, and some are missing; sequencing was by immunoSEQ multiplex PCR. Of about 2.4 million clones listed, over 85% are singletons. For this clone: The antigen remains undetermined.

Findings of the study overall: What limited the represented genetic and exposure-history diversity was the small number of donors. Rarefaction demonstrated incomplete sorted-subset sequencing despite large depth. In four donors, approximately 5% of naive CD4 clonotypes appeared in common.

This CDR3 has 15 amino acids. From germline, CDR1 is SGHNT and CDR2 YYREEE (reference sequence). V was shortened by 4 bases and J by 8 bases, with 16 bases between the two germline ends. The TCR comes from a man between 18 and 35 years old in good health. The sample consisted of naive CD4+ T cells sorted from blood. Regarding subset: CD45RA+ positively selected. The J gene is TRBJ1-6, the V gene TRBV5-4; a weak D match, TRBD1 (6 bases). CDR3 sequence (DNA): TGTGCCAGCAGCCGTCAGACAGGATTTTATTCACCCCTCCACTTT. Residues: CASSRQTGFYSPLHF.